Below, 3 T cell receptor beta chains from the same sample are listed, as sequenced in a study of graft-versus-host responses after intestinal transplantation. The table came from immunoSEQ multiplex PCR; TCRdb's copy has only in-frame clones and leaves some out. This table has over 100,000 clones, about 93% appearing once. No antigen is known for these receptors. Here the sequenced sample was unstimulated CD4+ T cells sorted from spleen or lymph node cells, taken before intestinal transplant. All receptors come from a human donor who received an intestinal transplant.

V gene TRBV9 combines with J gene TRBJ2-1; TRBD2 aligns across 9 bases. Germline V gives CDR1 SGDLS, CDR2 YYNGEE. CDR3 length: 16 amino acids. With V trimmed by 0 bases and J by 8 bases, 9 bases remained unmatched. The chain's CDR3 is CASSVEAGGPLDEQFF. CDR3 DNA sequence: TGTGCCAGCAGCGTAGAGGCGGGAGGGCCTTTGGATGAGCAGTTCTTC.

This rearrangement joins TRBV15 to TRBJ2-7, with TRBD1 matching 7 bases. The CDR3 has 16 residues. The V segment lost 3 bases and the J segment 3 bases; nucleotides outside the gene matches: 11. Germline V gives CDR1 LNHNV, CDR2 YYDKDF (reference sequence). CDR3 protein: CATSRIRQGPFYEQYF. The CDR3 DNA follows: TGTGCCACCAGCAGGATAAGACAGGGCCCGTTCTACGAGCAGTACTTC. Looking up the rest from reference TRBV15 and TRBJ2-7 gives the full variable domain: DAMVIQNPRYQVTQFGKPVTLSCSQTLNHNVMYWYQQKSSQAPKLLFHYYDKDFNNEADTPDNFQSRRPNTSFCFLDIRSPGLGDTAMYLCATSRIRQGPFYEQYFGPGTRLTVT.

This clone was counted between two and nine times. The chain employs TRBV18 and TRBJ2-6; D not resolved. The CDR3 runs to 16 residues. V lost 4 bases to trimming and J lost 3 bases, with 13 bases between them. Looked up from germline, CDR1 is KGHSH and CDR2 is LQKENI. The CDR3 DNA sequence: TGTGCCAGCTCACTTTTGAAATTGGGTGGGGCCAACGTCCTGACTTTC. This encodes CASSLLKLGGANVLTF.